Presented here are 23 T cell receptor beta chains from one specimen sequenced in a study of T cells expressing NK-cell markers. Each CDR3 protein gets one entry in TCRdb, which reprocessed the 5' RACE reads and gives no DNA. The sample holds about 150,000 distinct CDR3 sequences. Specimen: blood T cells: a sorted CD56 or NKG2C T cell subset, CD4+ or CD8+ T cells, or bulk PBMC T cells (not recorded which). The receptors originated from a woman aged 45-65 years in good health.

The chain employs TRBV20-1 and TRBJ2-7; TCRdb's assignment of TRBD2 cannot be checked, as there is no DNA. This CDR3 has 13 residues. CDR1 DFQATT and CDR2 SNEGSKA come from the germline V gene (reference sequence). The CDR3 here is CSARERERVEQYF.

V usage is TRBV7-7 and J usage is TRBJ2-3; TCRdb selects TRBD1, and the lack of DNA leaves this call unchecked. CDR3 size: 16 residues. Germline-derived CDR1 and CDR2 are SSHAT and FNYEAQ (reference sequence). The CDR3 sequence is CASSSSGTGLTDTQYF. Based on the CDR3 plus reference TRBV7-7 and TRBJ2-3, the full variable domain is GAGVSQSPRYKVTKRGQDVTLRCDPISSHATLYWYQQALGQGPEFLTYFNYEAQPDKSGLPSDRFSAERPEGSISTLTIQRTEQRDSAMYRCASSSSGTGLTDTQYFGPGTRLTVL.

The chain couples TRBV29-1 to TRBJ2-7; the TCRdb D gene call, TRBD2, has no DNA to confirm it. Germline V lookup: CDR1 SQVTM, CDR2 ANQGSEA. This CDR3 region has 13 residues. Here the CDR3 reads CSVAGGGSYEQYF.

The chain recombines TRBV5-1 with TRBJ2-1; as DNA is missing, the TRBD2 call by TCRdb cannot be tested. This CDR3 has 17 residues. Germline CDR1 and CDR2: SGHRS and YFSETQ. This chain's CDR3 is CASSFGLAGNTYNEQFF.

The V call is TRBV2, the J call TRBJ2-3; lacking DNA, the TRBD2 call made by TCRdb goes unchecked. From germline, CDR1 is SNHLY and CDR2 FYNNEI. The CDR3 loop spans 20 amino acids. CDR3 sequence: CASSEGPVSGREVGTDTQYF.

The chain combines TRBV25-1 with TRBJ1-1. Germline-derived CDR1 and CDR2 are MGHDK and SYGVNS. CDR3 length equals 11 residues. CDR3 in amino acids: CASSGHTEAFF.

This chain links TRBV7-9 with TRBJ1-2. This CDR3 has 14 residues. CDR1 and CDR2 (germline): SEHNR, FQNEAQ (reference sequence). CDR3 region: CASSISYGGYGYTF.

The genes are TRBV5-1 and TRBJ2-3. The CDR3 runs 13 residues. The germline CDR1 and CDR2 sequences are SGHRS and YFSETQ. The chain's CDR3 is CASSFGPPDTQYF.

The chain has TRBV7-6 and TRBJ2-1; the D call from TCRdb, TRBD2, cannot be confirmed without DNA. The CDR3 has 16 residues. The germline CDR1 and CDR2 sequences are SGHVS and FNYEAQ. The CDR3 reads CASSVGTGGPVNEQFF.

V gene TRBV12-3 or TRBV12-4 combines with J gene TRBJ2-1; TCRdb outputs TRBD1, but without DNA this stays unchecked. The CDR3 has 17 amino acids. The CDR3 sequence is CAGMDSGNLSSYNEQFF.

This chain uses TRBV2 with TRBJ1-1; TCRdb returns TRBD1, unconfirmable since there is no DNA. Germline V gene data show CDR1 as SNHLY and CDR2 as FYNNEI. The CDR3 length is 14 residues. The CDR3 reads CAKIGGAQNTEAFF.

The chain links TRBV7-9 to TRBJ2-2. This CDR3 is 16 amino acids long. CDR1 and CDR2 (germline): SEHNR, FQNEAQ (reference sequence). The CDR3 here is CASSLNPTKNTGELFF.

The CDR3 sequence: CASSVSISGEADTQYF. The chain has TRBV9 and TRBJ2-3; with no DNA, the TCRdb D assignment of TRBD2 cannot be verified. This CDR3 contains 16 residues. Germline-derived CDR1 and CDR2 are SGDLS and YYNGEE.

The chain carries TRBV27 and TRBJ2-5; absent DNA, TCRdb's TRBD1 call cannot be checked. This CDR3 comprises 17 residues. Germline V gene lookup returns CDR1 MNHEY and CDR2 SMNVEV (reference sequence). The CDR3 spells CASSSSRDRGYEETQYF.

This chain connects TRBV25-1 to TRBJ2-1; the TCRdb call, TRBD1, lacks DNA for checking. The germline V gene has CDR1 MGHDK and CDR2 SYGVNS. This CDR3 contains 12 residues. The CDR3 reads CASSIGGNEQFF.

This rearrangement joins TRBV6-5 to TRBJ1-4. The length of the CDR3 is 14 residues. Germline V gene data show CDR1 as MNHEY and CDR2 as SVGAGI. This CDR3 reads CASSNRVRGEKLFF.

The CDR3 protein is CASSSTRLATEQFF. The V gene is TRBV7-2, the J gene TRBJ2-1. Germline loops: CDR1 SGHTA, CDR2 FQGNSA. The CDR3 is 14 amino acids.

The gene calls are TRBV20-1 and TRBJ2-1; TCRdb names TRBD2, which stays unverified in the absence of DNA. The length of the CDR3 is 18 residues. From germline, CDR1 is DFQATT and CDR2 SNEGSKA (reference sequence). CDR3 region: CSARGVAGVESSYNEQFF.

V and J are TRBV12-3 or TRBV12-4 and TRBJ1-5. CDR3 length: 15 amino acids. CDR3 sequence: CASSLNQDPRQPQHF.

V usage is TRBV12-5 and J usage is TRBJ1-5; without DNA, the TCRdb call of TRBD1 cannot be checked. The germline V gene has CDR1 LGHNT and CDR2 FRNRAP. The CDR3 covers 14 residues. The CDR3 sequence is CASGFRGPNQPQHF. Using reference TRBV12-5 and TRBJ1-5 for the parts outside the CDR3, the full variable domain is DARVTQTPRHKVTEMGQEVTMRCQPILGHNTVFWYRQTMMQGLELLAYFRNRAPLDDSGMPKDRFSAEMPDATLATLKIQPSEPRDSAVYFCASGFRGPNQPQHFGDGTRLSIL.

This chain joins TRBV7-9 and TRBJ1-5; TCRdb picks TRBD1, but there is no DNA to check that call. The CDR3 spans 15 residues. The V gene's germline CDR1 is SEHNR and CDR2 FQNEAQ (reference sequence). This CDR3 reads CASSPPGRDNQPQHF. Complete variable domain (other parts from reference TRBV7-9 and TRBJ1-5): DTGVSQNPRHKITKRGQNVTFRCDPISEHNRLYWYRQTLGQGPEFLTYFQNEAQLEKSRLLSDRFSAERPKGSFSTLEIQRTEQGDSAMYLCASSPPGRDNQPQHFGDGTRLSIL.

V usage is TRBV11-2 and J usage is TRBJ2-1. CDR3 length: 16 residues. The germline gives CDR1 SGHAT, CDR2 FQNNGV. CDR3 amino acids: CASSLVGDTIGNEQFF.

The rearrangement uses TRBV12-5 and TRBJ2-5; TCRdb indicates TRBD2, and absent DNA this call remains unverified. The germline V gene encodes CDR1 LGHNT and CDR2 FRNRAP. CDR3 size: 15 residues. The CDR3 loop reads CASGFAAGRVETQYF.